These 14 T cell receptor beta chains were all obtained from the same sample, sequenced in a study of control samples from healthy donors and cancer patients. Method: immunoSEQ multiplex PCR; TCRdb's copy keeps in-frame clones and lacks some. This table has 90,000 to 130,000 clones, approximately 82% appearing once. The source material was blood. Receptors were obtained from a man younger than 30 in good health.

The CDR3 here is CASSFSTRGRGSTEAFF. CDR3 sequence (DNA): TGTGCCAGCAGCTTTAGCACCAGGGGGCGCGGGAGCACTGAAGCTTTCTTT. V usage is TRBV5-6 and J usage is TRBJ1-1; 8 positions match TRBD1. Germline V gene data show CDR1 as SGHDT and CDR2 as YYEEEE. Losses at the gene ends were 2 bases for V and 4 bases for J; bases not matched to a gene: 13. CDR3 length: 17 residues.

CDR3 loop: CASSFRRWTEAFF. CDR3 nucleotide sequence: TGTGCCAGCAGCTTTCGTCGCTGGACTGAAGCTTTCTTT. The chain carries TRBV5-6 and TRBJ1-1; D gene ambiguous. The CDR3 contains 13 residues. V lost 2 bases and J 5 bases, leaving 10 bases between the germline ends. Germline lookup yields CDR1 SGHDT and CDR2 YYEEEE.

The rearrangement links TRBV6-1 to TRBJ2-1, with no clear D. Trimming shortened V by 1 base and J by 3 bases, and 10 bases separated the two germline ends. This CDR3 region has 15 residues. Germline loops: CDR1 MNHNS, CDR2 SASEGT. In DNA, the CDR3 is TGTGCCAGCAGTGAAGGAAGATTTGACTACAATGAGCAGTTCTTC. This codes for CASSEGRFDYNEQFF.

The chain recombines TRBV30 with TRBJ1-1; D not resolved. Trimming took 1 base from V and 1 from J, leaving 4 bases between them. The length of the CDR3 is 12 residues. Looked up from germline, CDR1 is GTSNPN and CDR2 is SVGIG (reference sequence). CDR3 sequence reads: CAWSEPNTEAFF. DNA for the CDR3: TGTGCCTGGAGTGAGCCGAACACTGAAGCTTTCTTT.

The CDR3 bases are TGTGCCAGTAGTATCCTCGGGTCAAAGCCTGGCTACACCTTC. Protein sequence: CASSILGSKPGYTF. J is TRBJ1-2 and V is TRBV19; D unresolved. The V end lost 3 bases, the J end lost 7 bases, and 15 bases lay between the germline ends. Germline CDR1 is LNHDA and CDR2 is SQIVND (reference sequence). The CDR3 is 14 amino acids.

The rearrangement joins TRBV29-1 to TRBJ1-2; D uncertain. This CDR3 is built from 13 residues. V was pared by 6 bases and J by 1 base, with 12 bases between. Looked up from germline, CDR1 is SQVTM and CDR2 is ANQGSEA. The CDR3 protein is CSVPDPINYGYTF. DNA of the CDR3: TGCAGCGTCCCCGACCCGATTAACTATGGCTACACCTTC. Full variable domain (outside the CDR3, taken from reference TRBV29-1 and TRBJ1-2): SAVISQKPSRDICQRGTSLTIQCQVDSQVTMMFWYRQQPGQSLTLIATANQGSEATYESGFVIDKFPISRPNLTFSTLTVSNMSPEDSSIYLCSVPDPINYGYTFGSGTRLTVV.

The chain is built from TRBV28 and TRBJ1-2; D uncertain. The germline V and J ends were trimmed by 5 bases and 5 bases, with 6 bases remaining between them. Germline V gene data show CDR1 as MDHEN and CDR2 as SYDVKM. This CDR3 contains 11 residues. CDR3 amino acids: CASSRGYGYTF. The CDR3 nucleotides read TGTGCCAGCAGTCGTGGATATGGCTACACCTTC.

This clone appeared a single time. The chain carries TRBV4-3 and TRBJ2-4; TRBD1 aligns across 8 bases. This CDR3 has 13 amino acids. J lost 5 bases, V lost 3 bases, and 0 bases had no gene match. Looked up from germline, CDR1 is LGHNA and CDR2 is YSLEER. The CDR3 region has the DNA TGCGCCAGCAGCCAGACAGGGGAAAACATTCAGTACTTC. Its protein is CASSQTGENIQYF.

The gene calls are TRBV19 and TRBJ2-3; no definite D call. CDR1 and CDR2 (germline): LNHDA, SQIVND (reference sequence). This CDR3 comprises 19 residues. The V end was cut by 3 bases, the J end by 0 bases, with 22 bases between. CDR3 residues: CASSMTGPAVSTSTDTQYF. The CDR3 DNA sequence: TGTGCCAGTAGTATGACCGGACCGGCGGTATCGACTAGCACAGATACGCAGTATTTT.

A word on this clone: This sample includes further DNA sequences coding for the same CDR3. The chain is built from TRBV28 and TRBJ1-1; D is unresolved. V was cut by 6 bases and J by 3 bases, with 5 bases left in between. The CDR3 is made up of 11 amino acids. Germline-derived CDR1 and CDR2 are MDHEN and SYDVKM. CDR3 nucleotides: TGTGCCAGCAGCCCCGACACTGAAGCTTTCTTT. It specifies CASSPDTEAFF.

This rearrangement joins TRBV18 to TRBJ2-3; 8 bases match TRBD2. CDR1 and CDR2 from the germline V gene are KGHSH and LQKENI. J was trimmed by 12 bases and V by 5 bases; bases with no gene match: 10. CDR3 length: 13 amino acids. CDR3 nucleotide sequence: TGTGCCAGCTCAAGAGGGGAGCGGGGGTACCAGTATTTT. Translating gives CASSRGERGYQYF.

The chain couples TRBV6-6 to TRBJ2-7; 10 bases are shared with TRBD1. Trimming removed 5 bases from V and 6 bases from J; junction bases left unmatched: 10. Germline CDR1 is MNHNY and CDR2 is SVGAGI (reference sequence). CDR3 size: 15 residues. The CDR3 protein is CASSPPGTGAAEQYF. The CDR3 bases are TGTGCCAGCAGTCCCCCCGGGACAGGGGCCGCCGAGCAGTACTTC.

This clone was seen once. The V call is TRBV27, the J call TRBJ2-7; tentative D call: TRBD2 (6 bases). CDR1 MNHEY and CDR2 SMNVEV come from the germline V gene (reference sequence). V lost 5 bases and J 0 bases, leaving 20 bases between the germline ends. This CDR3 is built from 17 residues. CDR3 DNA sequence: TGTGCCAGCAGTCACCGGGAGAGAACGGATAGCTCCTACGAGCAGTACGTC. This gives the protein CASSHRERTDSSYEQYV.

The chain is built from TRBV27 and TRBJ2-1, with a possible D match to TRBD2 (7 bases). Trimming shortened V by 4 bases and J by 3 bases, and 22 bases separated the two germline ends. Germline V gene sequence: CDR1 MNHEY, CDR2 SMNVEV (reference sequence). This CDR3 comprises 18 residues. CDR3 residues: CASSSRFGGGGLYNEQFF. The CDR3 DNA follows: TGTGCCAGCAGTTCCCGGTTCGGGGGCGGGGGCCTCTACAATGAGCAGTTCTTC.